Sequencing of this T cell receptor (beta chain) was carried out in a study of spatial heterogeneity in lung cancer. The wider study: The donors comprised around 76 untreated early-stage non-small cell lung cancer patients.

Sample time point: blood at routine non-recurrence follow-up after resection. The study's findings and limits: At resection, ubiquitous expanded tumor TCRs appeared in blood more than at follow-up.

This CDR3 comprises 14 residues. Germline assignment: CDR1 SGHTA and CDR2 FQGNSA. The V end lost 0 bases, the J end lost 6 bases, and 10 bases lay between the germline ends. Each TCR cDNA molecule bore a unique molecular identifier. Each CDR3 protein is one row after TCRdb ran MiXCR on the 5' RACE reads. The sample records tens of thousands of distinct CDR3 sequences, approximately 8.9% being singletons. This clonotype was counted ten times or more. Its antigen remains unidentified. The sample was PBMCs, taken at follow-up. The J gene is TRBJ2-3, the V gene TRBV7-2; D remains ambiguous. The clonotype was recovered from a female donor with early-stage non-small cell lung cancer. The CDR3 bases are TGTGCCAGCAGCTTAGCTTGGGTCGGGGATACGCAGTATTTT. Translating it yields CASSLAWVGDTQYF.